This T cell receptor (beta chain) was found in a study of cytomegalovirus exposure and HLA in healthy donors. Details on this clone: Its antigen is currently unknown.

PCR involved 60 Vbeta and 13 Jbeta primers. Assay: immunoSEQ multiplex PCR; the TCRdb copy retains only in-frame clones and omits some. This sample carries some 140,000 clones, around 67% of them seen once, and the ten largest clones take roughly 4.5%. General study findings and limits: TCR beta chains associated with HLA were, in a later analysis, more clonally expanded than equally common others. Available immune exposure information covered CMV serostatus only. When analyzed later, a missense DCLRE1C variant was found to be linked to TCR beta V- and J-gene trimming.

The junction had 8 bases not matched to a gene; V was cut back by 5 bases and J by 3 bases. This CDR3 has 14 residues. Germline values: CDR1 SQVTM, CDR2 ANQGSEA. Material for sequencing was PBMCs. The TCR was taken from a man between 18 and 35 years old in good health and CMV-seropositive. V usage is TRBV29-1 and J usage is TRBJ1-2, with 8 bases that match TRBD1. The CDR3 DNA is TGCAGCGTTACGAAGGACAGGGCCGACTATGGCTACACCTTC. Translated: CSVTKDRADYGYTF.